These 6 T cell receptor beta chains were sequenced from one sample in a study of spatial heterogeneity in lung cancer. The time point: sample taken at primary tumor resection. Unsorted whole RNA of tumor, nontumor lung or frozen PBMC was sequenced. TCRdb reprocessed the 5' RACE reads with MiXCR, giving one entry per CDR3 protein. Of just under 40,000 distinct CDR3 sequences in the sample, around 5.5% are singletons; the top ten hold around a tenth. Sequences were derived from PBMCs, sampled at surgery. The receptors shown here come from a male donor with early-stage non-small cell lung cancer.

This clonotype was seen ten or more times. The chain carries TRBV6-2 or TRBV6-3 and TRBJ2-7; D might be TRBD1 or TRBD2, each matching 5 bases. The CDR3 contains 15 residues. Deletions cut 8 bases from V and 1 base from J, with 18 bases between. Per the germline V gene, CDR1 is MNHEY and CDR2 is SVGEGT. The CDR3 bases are TGTGCCAGCGAGACGTGGGGGTCGTCTTCCTACGAGCAGTACTTC. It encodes CASETWGSSSYEQYF.

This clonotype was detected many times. The CDR3 is CASSLATGTELFF. The CDR3 DNA reads TGTGCCAGCAGCTTAGCGACAGGGACCGAGCTGTTTTTT. The chain has TRBV7-9 and TRBJ2-2; TRBD1 matches 7 bases. Per germline, CDR1 SEHNR and CDR2 FQNEAQ (reference sequence). Germline trimming cut 0 bases from V and 11 bases from J; bases unmatched to any gene: 3. The CDR3 is 13 amino acids.

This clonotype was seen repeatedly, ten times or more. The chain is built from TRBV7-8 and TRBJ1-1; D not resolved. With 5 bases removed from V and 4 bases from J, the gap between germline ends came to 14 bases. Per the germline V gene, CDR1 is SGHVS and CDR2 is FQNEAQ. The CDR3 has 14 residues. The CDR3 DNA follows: TGTGCCAGCAGCCAAACGGACCGGAGCACTGAAGCTTTCTTT. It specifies CASSQTDRSTEAFF.

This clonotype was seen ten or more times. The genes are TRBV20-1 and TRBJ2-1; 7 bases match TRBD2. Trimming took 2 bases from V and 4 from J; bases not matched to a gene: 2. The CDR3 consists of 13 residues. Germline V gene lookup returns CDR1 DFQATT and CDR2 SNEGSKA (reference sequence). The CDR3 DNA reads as TGCAGTGCTAGATGGCGGGGGTACAATGAGCAGTTCTTC. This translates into CSARWRGYNEQFF.

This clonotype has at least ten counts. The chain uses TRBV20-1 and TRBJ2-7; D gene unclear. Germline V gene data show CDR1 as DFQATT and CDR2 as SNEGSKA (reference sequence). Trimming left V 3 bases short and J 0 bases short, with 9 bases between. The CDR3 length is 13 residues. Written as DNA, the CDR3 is TGCAGTGCTAGGTACCCGAGCTCCTACGAGCAGTACTTC. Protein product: CSARYPSSYEQYF.

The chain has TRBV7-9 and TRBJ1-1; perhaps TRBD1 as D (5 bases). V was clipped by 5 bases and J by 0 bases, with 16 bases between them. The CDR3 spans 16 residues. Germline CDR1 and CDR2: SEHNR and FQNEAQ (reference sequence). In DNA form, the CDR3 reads TGTGCCAGCAGCCCCCGGGACGGTAACATGAACACTGAAGCTTTCTTT. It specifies CASSPRDGNMNTEAFF. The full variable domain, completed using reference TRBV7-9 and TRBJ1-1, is DTGVSQNPRHKITKRGQNVTFRCDPISEHNRLYWYRQTLGQGPEFLTYFQNEAQLEKSRLLSDRFSAERPKGSFSTLEIQRTEQGDSAMYLCASSPRDGNMNTEAFFGQGTRLTVV.